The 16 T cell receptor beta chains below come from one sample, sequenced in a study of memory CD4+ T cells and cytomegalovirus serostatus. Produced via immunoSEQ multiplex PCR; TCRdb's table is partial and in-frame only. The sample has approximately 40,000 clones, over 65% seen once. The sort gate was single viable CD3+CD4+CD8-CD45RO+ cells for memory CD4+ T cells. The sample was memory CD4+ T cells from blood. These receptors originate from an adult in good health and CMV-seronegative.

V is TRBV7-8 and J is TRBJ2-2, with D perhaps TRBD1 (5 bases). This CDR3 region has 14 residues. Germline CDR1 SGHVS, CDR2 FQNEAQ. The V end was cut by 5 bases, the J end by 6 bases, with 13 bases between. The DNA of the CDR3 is TGTGCCAGCAGCCGTCAGGGTCAGTCCGGGGAGCTGTTTTTT. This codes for CASSRQGQSGELFF.

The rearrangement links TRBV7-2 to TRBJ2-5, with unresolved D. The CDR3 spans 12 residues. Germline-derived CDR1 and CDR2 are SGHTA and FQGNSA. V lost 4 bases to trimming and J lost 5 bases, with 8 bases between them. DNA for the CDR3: TGTGCCAGCAGCTCCCTGAGGGAGACCCAGTACTTC. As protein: CASSSLRETQYF.

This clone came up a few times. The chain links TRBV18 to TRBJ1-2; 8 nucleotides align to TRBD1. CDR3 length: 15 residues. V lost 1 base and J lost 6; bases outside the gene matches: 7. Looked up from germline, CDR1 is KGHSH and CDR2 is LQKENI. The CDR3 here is CASSPRQGPPDGYTF. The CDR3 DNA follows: TGTGCCAGCTCACCACGACAGGGGCCCCCGGATGGCTACACCTTC.

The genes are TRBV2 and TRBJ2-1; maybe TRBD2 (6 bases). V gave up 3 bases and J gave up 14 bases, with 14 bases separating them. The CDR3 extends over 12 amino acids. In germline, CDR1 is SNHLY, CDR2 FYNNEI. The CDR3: CASSESTSWEFF. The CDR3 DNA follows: TGTGCCAGCAGTGAGTCGACTAGTTGGGAGTTCTTC.

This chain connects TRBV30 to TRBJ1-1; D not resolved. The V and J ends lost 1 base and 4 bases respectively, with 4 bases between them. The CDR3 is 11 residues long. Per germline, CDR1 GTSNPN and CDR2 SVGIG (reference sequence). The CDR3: CAWSDPTEAFF. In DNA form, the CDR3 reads TGTGCCTGGAGTGACCCCACTGAAGCTTTCTTT.

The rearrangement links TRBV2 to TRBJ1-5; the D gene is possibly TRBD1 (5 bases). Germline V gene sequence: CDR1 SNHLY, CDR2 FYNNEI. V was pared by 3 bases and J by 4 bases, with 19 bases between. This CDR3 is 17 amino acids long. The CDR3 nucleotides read TGTGCCAGCAGTGACCACCCTTGGGGGAGGGCAAATCAGCCCCAGCATTTT. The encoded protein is CASSDHPWGRANQPQHF.

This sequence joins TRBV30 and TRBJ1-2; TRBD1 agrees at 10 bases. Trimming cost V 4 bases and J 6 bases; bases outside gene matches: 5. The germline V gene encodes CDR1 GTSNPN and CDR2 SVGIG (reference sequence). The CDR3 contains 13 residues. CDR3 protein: CAWMRDRGHGYTF. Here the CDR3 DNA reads TGTGCCTGGATGAGGGACAGGGGACATGGCTACACCTTC.

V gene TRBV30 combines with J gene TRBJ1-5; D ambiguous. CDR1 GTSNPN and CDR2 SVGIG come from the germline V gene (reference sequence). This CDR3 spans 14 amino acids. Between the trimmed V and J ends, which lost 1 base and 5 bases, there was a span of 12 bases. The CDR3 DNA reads TGTGCCTGGAGTGAGGTGGATGCCTATCAGCCCCAGCATTTT. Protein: CAWSEVDAYQPQHF. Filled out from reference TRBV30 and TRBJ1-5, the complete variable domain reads SQTIHQWPATLVQPVGSPLSLECTVEGTSNPNLYWYRQAAGRGLQLLFYSVGIGQISSEVPQNLSASRPQDRQFILSSKKLLLSDSGFYLCAWSEVDAYQPQHFGDGTRLSIL.

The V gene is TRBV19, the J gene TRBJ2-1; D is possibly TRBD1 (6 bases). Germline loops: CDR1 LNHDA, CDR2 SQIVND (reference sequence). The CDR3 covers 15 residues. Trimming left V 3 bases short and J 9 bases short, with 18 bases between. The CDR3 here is CASSIRGPRVGEQFF. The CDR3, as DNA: TGTGCCAGTAGTATCAGGGGACCAAGAGTTGGTGAGCAGTTCTTC.

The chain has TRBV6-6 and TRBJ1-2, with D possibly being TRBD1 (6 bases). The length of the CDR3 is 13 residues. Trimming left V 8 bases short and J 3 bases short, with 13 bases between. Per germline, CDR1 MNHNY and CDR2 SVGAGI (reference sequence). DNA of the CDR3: TGTGCCAGCTTACGAGGGGGGGACTATGGCTACACCTTC. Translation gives CASLRGGDYGYTF.

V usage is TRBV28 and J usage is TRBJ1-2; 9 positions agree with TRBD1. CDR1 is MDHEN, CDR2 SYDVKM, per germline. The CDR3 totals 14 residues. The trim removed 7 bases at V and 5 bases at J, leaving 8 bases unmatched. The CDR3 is CASITLGTGYGYTF. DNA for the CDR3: TGTGCCAGCATAACACTCGGGACAGGGTATGGCTACACCTTC.

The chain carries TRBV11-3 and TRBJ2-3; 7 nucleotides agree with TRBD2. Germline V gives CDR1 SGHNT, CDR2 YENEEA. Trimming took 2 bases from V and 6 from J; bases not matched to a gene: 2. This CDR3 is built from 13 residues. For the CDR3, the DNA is TGTGCCAGCAGCTTATCCGGGGGGGATACGCAGTATTTT. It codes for CASSLSGGDTQYF.

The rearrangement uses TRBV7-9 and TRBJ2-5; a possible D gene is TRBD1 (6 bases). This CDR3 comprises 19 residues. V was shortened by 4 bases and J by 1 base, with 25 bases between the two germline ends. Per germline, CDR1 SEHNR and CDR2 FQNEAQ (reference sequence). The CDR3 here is CASSWSYSRRTVVQETQYF. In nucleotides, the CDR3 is TGTGCCAGCAGCTGGTCTTATTCTAGGCGGACAGTCGTCCAAGAGACCCAGTACTTC.

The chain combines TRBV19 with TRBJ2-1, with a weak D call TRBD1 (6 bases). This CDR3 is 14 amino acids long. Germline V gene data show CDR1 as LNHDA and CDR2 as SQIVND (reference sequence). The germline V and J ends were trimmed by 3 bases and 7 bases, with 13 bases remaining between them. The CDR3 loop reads CASSIRGSGNEQFF. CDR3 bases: TGTGCCAGTAGTATCAGGGGCTCAGGGAATGAGCAGTTCTTC.

DNA of the CDR3: TGTGCCAGCAGCTTAGCGGGCAGAACGAACACCATATATTTT. It yields the protein CASSLAGRTNTIYF. The rearrangement uses TRBV7-2 and TRBJ1-3, with D unclear. CDR1 is SGHTA, CDR2 FQGNSA, per germline. The CDR3 sequence is 14 residues long. Trimming stripped 0 bases from V and 7 bases from J, with 10 bases between.

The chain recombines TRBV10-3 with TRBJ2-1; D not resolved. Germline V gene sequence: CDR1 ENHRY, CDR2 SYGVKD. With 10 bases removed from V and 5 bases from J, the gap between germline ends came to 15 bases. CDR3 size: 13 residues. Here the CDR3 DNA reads TGTGCCACCTGGGATAGTTGGGACAATGAGCAGTTCTTC. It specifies CATWDSWDNEQFF.